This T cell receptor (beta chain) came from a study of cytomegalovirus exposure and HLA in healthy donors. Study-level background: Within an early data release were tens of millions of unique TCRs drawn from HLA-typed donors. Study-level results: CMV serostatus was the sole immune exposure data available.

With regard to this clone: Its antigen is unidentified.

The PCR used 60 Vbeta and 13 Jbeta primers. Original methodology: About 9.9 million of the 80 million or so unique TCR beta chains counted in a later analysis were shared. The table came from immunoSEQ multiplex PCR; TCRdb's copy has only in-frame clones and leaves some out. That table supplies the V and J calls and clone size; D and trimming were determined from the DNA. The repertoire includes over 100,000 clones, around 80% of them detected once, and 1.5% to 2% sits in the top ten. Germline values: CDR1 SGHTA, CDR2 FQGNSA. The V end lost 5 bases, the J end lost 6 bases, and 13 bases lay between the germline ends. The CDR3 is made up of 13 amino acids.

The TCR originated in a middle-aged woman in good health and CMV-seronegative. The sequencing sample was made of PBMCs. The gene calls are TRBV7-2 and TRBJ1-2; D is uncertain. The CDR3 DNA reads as TGTGCCAGCAGCCGGCGGGATCAGAATGGCTACACCTTC. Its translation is CASSRRDQNGYTF.